This TCR beta chain was identified during a study of beta chain features in type 1 diabetes. Sorted populations all exceeded 98% purity. V lost 2 bases to trimming and J lost 5 bases; unmatched junction nucleotides: 13. CDR1 and CDR2 (germline): SGHDN, FVKESK. CDR3 length: 17 amino acids. Expressed TCRB transcripts were sequenced because the entire RNA isolate underwent reverse transcription. Average reads for naive, central memory and regulatory T cell samples were roughly 3.4 million. Clones were sequenced by immunoSEQ multiplex PCR, and TCRdb holds only the in-frame ones, with some missing. The table shows 970,000 or so clones, with roughly 16% occurring only once.

J is TRBJ2-5 and V is TRBV14, with 8 bases aligning to TRBD2. The sample comprised naive CD4+ T cells from blood. This clonotype was sampled from a woman younger than 35 in good health. CDR3 protein: CASSQTFRAGVVETQYF. CDR3 bases: TGTGCCAGCAGCCAAACTTTCCGAGCGGGAGTTGTGGAGACCCAGTACTTC.